A single sample gave rise to the 27 T cell receptor beta chains below, sequenced in a study of blood T cell repertoires in COVID-19. The repertoire was sequenced with immunoSEQ multiplex PCR; TCRdb's copy has only in-frame clones and lacks some. The sample holds 140,000 to 150,000 clones, about nine tenths seen once. Material for sequencing was peripheral blood. These receptors all come from a human donor in a cohort sampled during active COVID-19.

This rearrangement joins TRBV5-1 to TRBJ2-5; D possibly corresponds to TRBD1 (6 bases). Deletions cut 0 bases from V and 0 bases from J, with 9 bases between. This CDR3 is built from 15 residues. Per the germline V gene, CDR1 is SGHRS and CDR2 is YFSETQ. CDR3 region: CASSLGGPYQETQYF. The CDR3 DNA reads as TGCGCCAGCAGCTTGGGGGGGCCGTACCAAGAGACCCAGTACTTC.

This rearrangement joins TRBV4-2 to TRBJ2-7; tentatively, D is TRBD2 (6 bases). The CDR3 is 14 amino acids. V was pared by 3 bases and J by 4 bases, with 13 bases between. Germline CDR1 LGHNA, CDR2 YNFKEQ. The CDR3 nucleotides are TGTGCCAGCAGCCAGGGGGGAAACAGATACGAGCAGTACTTC. The encoded protein is CASSQGGNRYEQYF.

The chain recombines TRBV7-8 with TRBJ2-7; TRBD1 agrees at 7 bases. Germline V gene sequence: CDR1 SGHVS, CDR2 FQNEAQ. The CDR3 consists of 12 residues. V shed 1 base and J 11 bases; nucleotides not matched to a gene: 5. In DNA, the CDR3 is TGTGCCAGCAGCTTAGAGACAGGGTGGGAGTACTTC. The encoded protein is CASSLETGWEYF.

The J gene is TRBJ1-6, the V gene TRBV27, with D perhaps matching TRBD1 (5 bases). The germline CDR1 and CDR2 sequences are MNHEY and SMNVEV (reference sequence). The V gene lost 6 bases and the J gene lost 6 bases, with 12 bases spanning the gap. The CDR3 runs 14 residues. CDR3 sequence reads: CASRGGKGNSPLHF. In DNA form, the CDR3 reads TGTGCCAGCAGGGGGGGGAAGGGTAATTCACCCCTCCACTTT.

V gene TRBV7-9 combines with J gene TRBJ2-3; possible D gene TRBD2, 6 bases. This CDR3 comprises 14 residues. The germline V gene has CDR1 SEHNR and CDR2 FQNEAQ (reference sequence). Trimming shortened V by 7 bases and J by 6 bases, and 17 bases separated the two germline ends. The CDR3 DNA reads TGTGCCAGCAACTGGGGGGACGCGGGGGATACGCAGTATTTT. It encodes CASNWGDAGDTQYF.

This rearrangement joins TRBV15 to TRBJ1-1; D is perhaps TRBD1 (5 bases). The germline V gene encodes CDR1 LNHNV and CDR2 YYDKDF (reference sequence). V lost 3 bases and J 11 bases, leaving 16 bases between the germline ends. The CDR3 consists of 13 residues. For the CDR3, the DNA is TGTGCCACCAGCAGTAGGCCCCAGGGTCGGGCTTTCTTT. This encodes CATSSRPQGRAFF.

The DNA of the CDR3 is TGTGCCAGCAGCCCGACTAGCGGGGGGGTAGATACGCAGTATTTT. Translation: CASSPTSGGVDTQYF. The chain couples TRBV5-4 to TRBJ2-3; TRBD2 agrees at 14 bases. The germline V gene has CDR1 SGHNT and CDR2 YYREEE (reference sequence). This CDR3 has 15 residues. The V and J ends lost 4 bases and 5 bases, in that order; junction bases with no gene match: 3.

This chain connects TRBV6-6 to TRBJ2-7, with 8 positions matching TRBD2. Looked up from germline, CDR1 is MNHNY and CDR2 is SVGAGI (reference sequence). With 2 bases clipped from V and 7 bases from J, the junction kept 10 bases outside the gene matches. The CDR3 extends over 15 amino acids. The DNA for the CDR3 is TGTGCCAGCAGTTACCCGTCGTCGGGGGGGCATGAGCAGTACTTC. This translates into CASSYPSSGGHEQYF.

CDR3 region: CASSTGSVSEQYF. DNA for the CDR3: TGTGCCAGCAGCACAGGGAGTGTTAGCGAGCAGTACTTC. The chain couples TRBV7-9 to TRBJ2-7; D possibly corresponds to TRBD1 (6 bases). The CDR3 runs to 13 residues. Germline CDR1 reads SEHNR; CDR2 reads FQNEAQ (reference sequence). Trimming left V 5 bases short and J 6 bases short, with 14 bases between. Full variable domain (missing parts from reference TRBV7-9 and TRBJ2-7): DTGVSQNPRHKITKRGQNVTFRCDPISEHNRLYWYRQTLGQGPEFLTYFQNEAQLEKSRLLSDRFSAERPKGSFSTLEIQRTEQGDSAMYLCASSTGSVSEQYFGPGTRLTVT.

The chain links TRBV10-3 to TRBJ1-2; possibly TRBD1 for D (5 bases). This CDR3 region has 13 residues. From germline, CDR1 is ENHRY and CDR2 SYGVKD. V lost 11 bases and J lost 7, with 20 bases in between. CDR3 in DNA: TGTGCCCCCCGGGGGGTAGGGGAGGGTGGCTACACCTTC. Translating gives CAPRGVGEGGYTF.

V gene TRBV7-3 combines with J gene TRBJ2-2; perhaps TRBD2 as D (6 bases). The CDR3 is made up of 14 amino acids. Germline CDR1 reads SGHTA; CDR2 reads FQGTGA. V was cut by 5 bases and J by 6 bases, with 13 bases left in between. CDR3 sequence reads: CASSQWSGAGELFF. The CDR3 DNA sequence: TGTGCCAGCAGCCAATGGTCGGGGGCCGGGGAGCTGTTTTTT.

The CDR3 protein is CASSPPLGLNTEAFF. DNA for the CDR3: TGTGCCAGCTCACCACCTTTGGGGCTGAACACTGAAGCTTTCTTT. The gene calls are TRBV18 and TRBJ1-1; possibly TRBD1 for D (5 bases). The CDR3 length is 15 residues. Looked up from germline, CDR1 is KGHSH and CDR2 is LQKENI. The V end lost 0 bases, the J end lost 0 bases, and 8 bases lay between the germline ends. Full variable domain (outside the CDR3, taken from reference TRBV18 and TRBJ1-1): NAGVMQNPRHLVRRRGQEARLRCSPMKGHSHVYWYRQLPEEGLKFMVYLQKENIIDESGMPKERFSAEFPKEGPSILRIQQVVRGDSAAYFCASSPPLGLNTEAFFGQGTRLTVV.

The V gene is TRBV20-1, the J gene TRBJ2-7, with D unresolved. Deletions cut 3 bases from V and 2 bases from J, with 17 bases between. Germline V lookup: CDR1 DFQATT, CDR2 SNEGSKA (reference sequence). The CDR3 contains 15 residues. As DNA, the CDR3 is TGCAGTGCTAGTTCGGTTGGCGGCCTCGCCTACGAGCAGTACTTC. It codes for CSASSVGGLAYEQYF.

The chain carries TRBV4-3 and TRBJ1-2; the match to TRBD1 covers 9 bases. J lost 8 bases, V lost 4 bases, and 8 bases had no gene match. Germline V CDR1 and CDR2: LGHNA, YSLEER. This CDR3 is 14 amino acids long. In nucleotides, the CDR3 is TGCGCCAGCAGCCTAACAGGGGGCGCGGGAGGCTACACCTTC. Its protein is CASSLTGGAGGYTF.

The chain is built from TRBV7-2 and TRBJ2-3, with TRBD1 matching 8 bases. Germline V CDR1 and CDR2: SGHTA, FQGNSA. Trimming took 2 bases from V and 3 from J; bases not matched to a gene: 7. CDR3 length: 16 amino acids. The DNA of the CDR3 is TGTGCCAGCAGCTTATTTGGGACAGGTGTAACAGATACGCAGTATTTT. Protein: CASSLFGTGVTDTQYF.

The chain recombines TRBV5-1 with TRBJ2-5, with TRBD1 matching over 12 bases. V dropped 3 bases and J dropped 2; count of bases not matched to a gene: 14. The CDR3 spans 19 residues. Germline CDR1 SGHRS, CDR2 YFSETQ. The DNA for the CDR3 is TGCGCCAGCAGCTACCACCGGGACAGGGGGCGCTTGAGGCAAGAGACCCAGTACTTC. It is translated as CASSYHRDRGRLRQETQYF.

The V and J genes are TRBV5-4 and TRBJ2-7; TRBD1 matches 9 bases. CDR3 length equals 15 residues. CDR1 and CDR2 from the germline V gene are SGHNT and YYREEE (reference sequence). V shed 4 bases, J shed 1 base, and the junction held 6 bases outside the gene matches. The CDR3 nucleotides are TGTGCCAGCAGCCAGGGACAGGGAGTTTCCTACGAGCAGTACTTC. It translates to CASSQGQGVSYEQYF. Filled out from reference TRBV5-4 and TRBJ2-7, the complete variable domain reads ETGVTQSPTHLIKTRGQQVTLRCSSQSGHNTVSWYQQALGQGPQFIFQYYREEENGRGNFPPRFSGLQFPNYSSELNVNALELDDSALYLCASSQGQGVSYEQYFGPGTRLTVT.

This clone was detected only a few times. The V and J genes are TRBV6-5 and TRBJ1-1; D unclear. The CDR3 has 13 residues. Germline-derived CDR1 and CDR2 are MNHEY and SVGAGI. Trimming cost V 2 bases and J 3 bases, with 7 bases left between them. CDR3 sequence reads: CASSYGLHTEAFF. CDR3 bases: TGTGCCAGCAGTTACGGCCTGCACACTGAAGCTTTCTTT.

This sequence joins TRBV10-3 and TRBJ2-3; tentatively, D is TRBD1 (7 bases). The CDR3 spans 14 residues. Per the germline V gene, CDR1 is ENHRY and CDR2 is SYGVKD. Trimming took off 6 bases at V and 0 bases at J, with 10 bases between the two ends. CDR3 nucleotides: TGTGCCATCAGCGCGGGACAGAGCACAGATACGCAGTATTTT. It is translated as CAISAGQSTDTQYF.

The chain employs TRBV28 and TRBJ1-1; D gene ambiguous. The V end was cut by 3 bases, the J end by 6 bases, with 11 bases between. This CDR3 comprises 13 residues. From germline, CDR1 is MDHEN and CDR2 SYDVKM. The CDR3 is CASSLVSFPEAFF. The CDR3 bases are TGTGCCAGCAGTTTGGTCAGTTTCCCTGAAGCTTTCTTT.

The CDR3 DNA is TGTGCCAGCAGCTTACGCGGGTTCCCCTACAATGAGCAGTTCTTC. Its translation is CASSLRGFPYNEQFF. This chain joins TRBV7-3 and TRBJ2-1; D might be TRBD2 (5 bases). The CDR3 length is 15 residues. Trimming pared 2 bases from V and 2 bases from J, leaving 10 bases between. In germline, CDR1 is SGHTA, CDR2 FQGTGA.

The CDR3 region is CASSYSRGTGNEQYF. The CDR3 DNA follows: TGTGCCAGCAGTTACTCGCGAGGGACAGGGAACGAGCAGTACTTC. The rearrangement links TRBV6-5 to TRBJ2-7, with 9 bases fitting TRBD1. CDR3 length: 15 amino acids. The ends lost 0 bases at V and 5 bases at J; junction bases unmatched: 5. Germline CDR1 MNHEY, CDR2 SVGAGI.

V gene TRBV28 combines with J gene TRBJ2-7, with D possibly TRBD1 on 6 matching bases. The length of the CDR3 is 13 residues. Germline V gene lookup returns CDR1 MDHEN and CDR2 SYDVKM. The ends were cut back, 2 bases at V and 8 bases at J, with 13 bases in the middle. The CDR3 loop reads CASSLGGGFKQYF. DNA of the CDR3: TGTGCCAGCAGTTTAGGGGGCGGCTTCAAGCAGTACTTC.

The chain has TRBV5-1 and TRBJ1-1; maybe TRBD1 (6 bases). Germline CDR1 reads SGHRS; CDR2 reads YFSETQ. The CDR3 spans 14 residues. V dropped 3 bases and J dropped 3 bases, with 12 bases sitting between them. CDR3 amino acids: CASSYSGADTEAFF. The CDR3 nucleotides read TGCGCCAGCAGCTATTCAGGGGCGGACACTGAAGCTTTCTTT.

The chain recombines TRBV5-1 with TRBJ1-1; 7 bases fit TRBD1. CDR1 SGHRS and CDR2 YFSETQ come from the germline V gene. This CDR3 has 15 residues. The J segment lost 1 base and the V segment lost 2 bases, leaving 5 bases of the junction unmatched. The CDR3 coding sequence is TGCGCCAGCAGCTTCACTAGGACAGGGAACACTGAAGCTTTCTTT. This codes for CASSFTRTGNTEAFF.

V usage is TRBV7-2 and J usage is TRBJ2-3; perhaps TRBD2 as D (7 bases). Trimming left V 6 bases short and J 0 bases short, with 13 bases between. Germline V gives CDR1 SGHTA, CDR2 FQGNSA. The CDR3 has 15 residues. In DNA form, the CDR3 reads TGTGCCAGCAGAAAAGGCGGGGGCAGCACAGATACGCAGTATTTT. Its protein product is CASRKGGGSTDTQYF.

CDR3 coding DNA: TGTGCCTGGAGGCTAGCGGGGGGGGGATACAATGAGCAGTTCTTC. Protein sequence: CAWRLAGGGYNEQFF. The rearrangement uses TRBV30 and TRBJ2-1; TRBD2 matches 12 bases. V shed 3 bases and J 4 bases; nucleotides not matched to a gene: 4. The CDR3 is 15 residues long. CDR1 is GTSNPN, CDR2 SVGIG, per germline (reference sequence).